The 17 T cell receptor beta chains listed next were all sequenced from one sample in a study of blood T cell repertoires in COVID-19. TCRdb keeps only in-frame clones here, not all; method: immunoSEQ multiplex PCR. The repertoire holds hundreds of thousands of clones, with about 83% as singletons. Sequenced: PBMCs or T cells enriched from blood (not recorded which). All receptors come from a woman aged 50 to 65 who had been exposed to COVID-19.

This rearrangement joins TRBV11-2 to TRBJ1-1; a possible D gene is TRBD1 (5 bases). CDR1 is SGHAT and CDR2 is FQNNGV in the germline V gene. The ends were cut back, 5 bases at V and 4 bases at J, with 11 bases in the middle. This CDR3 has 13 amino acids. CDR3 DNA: TGTGCCAGCAGCCTCGACAGTGCCACTGAAGCTTTCTTT. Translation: CASSLDSATEAFF.

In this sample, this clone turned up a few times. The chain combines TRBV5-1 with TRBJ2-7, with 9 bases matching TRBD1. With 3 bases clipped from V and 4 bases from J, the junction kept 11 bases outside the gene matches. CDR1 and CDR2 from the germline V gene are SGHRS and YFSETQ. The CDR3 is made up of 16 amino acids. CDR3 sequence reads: CASSSRGQGTRYEQYF. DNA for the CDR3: TGCGCCAGCAGCTCCCGCGGACAGGGGACACGGTACGAGCAGTACTTC. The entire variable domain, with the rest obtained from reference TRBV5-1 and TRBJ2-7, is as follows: KAGVTQTPRYLIKTRGQQVTLSCSPISGHRSVSWYQQTPGQGLQFLFEYFSETQRNKGNFPGRFSGRQFSNSRSEMNVSTLELGDSALYLCASSSRGQGTRYEQYFGPGTRLTVT.

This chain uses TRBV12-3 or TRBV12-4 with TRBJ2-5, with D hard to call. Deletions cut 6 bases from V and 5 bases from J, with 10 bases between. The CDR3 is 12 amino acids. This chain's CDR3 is CASSPTMETQYF. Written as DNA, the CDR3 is TGTGCCAGCAGCCCCACAATGGAGACCCAGTACTTC.

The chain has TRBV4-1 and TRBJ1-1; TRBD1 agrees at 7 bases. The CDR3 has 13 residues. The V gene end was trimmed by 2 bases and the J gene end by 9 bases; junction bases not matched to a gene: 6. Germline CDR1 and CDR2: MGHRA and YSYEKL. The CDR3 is CASSQSGTAKAFF. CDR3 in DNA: TGCGCCAGCAGCCAATCAGGGACAGCTAAAGCTTTCTTT.

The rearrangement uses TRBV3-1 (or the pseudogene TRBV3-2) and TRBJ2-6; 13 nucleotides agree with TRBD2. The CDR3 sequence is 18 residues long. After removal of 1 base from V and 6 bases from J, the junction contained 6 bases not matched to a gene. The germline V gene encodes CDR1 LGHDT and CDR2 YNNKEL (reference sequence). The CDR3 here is CASSQGLAGGRLANVLTF. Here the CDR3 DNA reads TGTGCCAGCAGCCAAGGACTAGCGGGGGGCCGACTGGCCAACGTCCTGACTTTC.

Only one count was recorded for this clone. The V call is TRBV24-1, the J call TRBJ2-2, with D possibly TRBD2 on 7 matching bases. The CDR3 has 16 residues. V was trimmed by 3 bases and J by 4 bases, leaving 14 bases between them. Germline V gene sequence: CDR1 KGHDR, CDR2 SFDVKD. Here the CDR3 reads CATSDPGLGGTGELFF. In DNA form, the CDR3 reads TGTGCCACCAGTGATCCCGGACTAGGGGGCACCGGGGAGCTGTTTTTT.

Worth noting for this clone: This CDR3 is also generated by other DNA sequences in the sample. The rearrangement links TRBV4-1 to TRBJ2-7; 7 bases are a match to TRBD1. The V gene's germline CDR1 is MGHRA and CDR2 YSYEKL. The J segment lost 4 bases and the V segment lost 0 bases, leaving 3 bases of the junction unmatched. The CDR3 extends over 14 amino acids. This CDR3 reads CASSQEAGGYEQYF. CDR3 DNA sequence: TGCGCCAGCAGCCAAGAGGCAGGGGGTTACGAGCAGTACTTC.

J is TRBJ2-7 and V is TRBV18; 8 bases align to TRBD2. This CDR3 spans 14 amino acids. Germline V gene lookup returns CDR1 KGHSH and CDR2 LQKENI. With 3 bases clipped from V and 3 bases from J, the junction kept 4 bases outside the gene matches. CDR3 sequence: CASSPSGAHYEQYF. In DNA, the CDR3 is TGTGCCAGCTCACCTAGCGGGGCCCACTACGAGCAGTACTTC. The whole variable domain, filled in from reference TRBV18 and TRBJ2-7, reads NAGVMQNPRHLVRRRGQEARLRCSPMKGHSHVYWYRQLPEEGLKFMVYLQKENIIDESGMPKERFSAEFPKEGPSILRIQQVVRGDSAAYFCASSPSGAHYEQYFGPGTRLTVT.

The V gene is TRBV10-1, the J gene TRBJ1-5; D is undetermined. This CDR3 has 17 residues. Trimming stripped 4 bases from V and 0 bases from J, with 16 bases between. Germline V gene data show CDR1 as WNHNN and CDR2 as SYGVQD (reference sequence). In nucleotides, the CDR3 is TGCGCCAGCAGTGCAGGTGAGGGTAGCCATAGCAATCAGCCCCAGCATTTT. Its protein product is CASSAGEGSHSNQPQHF.

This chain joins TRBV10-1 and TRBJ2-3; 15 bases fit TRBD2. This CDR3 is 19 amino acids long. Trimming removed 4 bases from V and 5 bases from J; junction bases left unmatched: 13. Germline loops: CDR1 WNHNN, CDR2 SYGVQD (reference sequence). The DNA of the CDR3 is TGCGCCAGCAGTGCAGGGACTAGCGGGGGGAAGAAGACCCAAGATACGCAGTATTTT. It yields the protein CASSAGTSGGKKTQDTQYF.

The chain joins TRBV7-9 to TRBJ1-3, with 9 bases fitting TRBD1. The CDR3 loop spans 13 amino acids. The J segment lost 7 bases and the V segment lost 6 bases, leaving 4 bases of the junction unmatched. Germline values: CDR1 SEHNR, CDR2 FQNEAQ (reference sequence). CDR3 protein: CASSSGTGNTIYF. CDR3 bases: TGTGCCAGCAGTTCCGGGACAGGGAACACCATATATTTT.

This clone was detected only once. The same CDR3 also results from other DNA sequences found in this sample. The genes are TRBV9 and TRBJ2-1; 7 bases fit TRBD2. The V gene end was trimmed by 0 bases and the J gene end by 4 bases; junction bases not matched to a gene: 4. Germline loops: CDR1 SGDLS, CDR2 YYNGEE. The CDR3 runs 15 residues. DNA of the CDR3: TGTGCCAGCAGCGTAGGAGCGGGGTCATACAATGAGCAGTTCTTC. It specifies CASSVGAGSYNEQFF.

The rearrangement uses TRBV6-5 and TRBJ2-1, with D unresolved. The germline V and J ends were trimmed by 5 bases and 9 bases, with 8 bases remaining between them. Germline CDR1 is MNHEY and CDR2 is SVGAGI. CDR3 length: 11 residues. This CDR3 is CASSSASEQFF. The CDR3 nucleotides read TGTGCCAGCAGTAGCGCCAGTGAGCAGTTCTTC.

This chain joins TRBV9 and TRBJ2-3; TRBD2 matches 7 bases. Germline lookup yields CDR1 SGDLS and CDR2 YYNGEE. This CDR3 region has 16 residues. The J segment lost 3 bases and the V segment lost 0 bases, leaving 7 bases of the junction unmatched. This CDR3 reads CASSVGFKGGTDTQYF. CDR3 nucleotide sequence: TGTGCCAGCAGCGTAGGGTTCAAGGGAGGGACAGATACGCAGTATTTT.

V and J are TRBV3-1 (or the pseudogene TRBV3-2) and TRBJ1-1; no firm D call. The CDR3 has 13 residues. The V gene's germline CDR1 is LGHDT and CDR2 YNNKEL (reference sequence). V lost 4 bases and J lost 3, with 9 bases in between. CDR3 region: CASSLGGHTEAFF. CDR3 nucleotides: TGTGCCAGCAGCCTAGGCGGGCACACTGAAGCTTTCTTT.

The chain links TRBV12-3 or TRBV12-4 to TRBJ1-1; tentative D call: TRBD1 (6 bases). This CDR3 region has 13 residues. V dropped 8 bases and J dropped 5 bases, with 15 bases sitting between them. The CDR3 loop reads CASEGGGSTEAFF. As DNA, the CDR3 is TGTGCCAGCGAGGGGGGGGGCTCAACTGAAGCTTTCTTT.

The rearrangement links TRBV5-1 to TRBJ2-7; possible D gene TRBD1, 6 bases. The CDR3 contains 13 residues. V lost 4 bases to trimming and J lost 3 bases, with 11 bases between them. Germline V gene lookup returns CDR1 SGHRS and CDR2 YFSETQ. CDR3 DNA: TGCGCCAGCAGCCCCGGACAGAACTACGAGCAGTACTTC. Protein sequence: CASSPGQNYEQYF.